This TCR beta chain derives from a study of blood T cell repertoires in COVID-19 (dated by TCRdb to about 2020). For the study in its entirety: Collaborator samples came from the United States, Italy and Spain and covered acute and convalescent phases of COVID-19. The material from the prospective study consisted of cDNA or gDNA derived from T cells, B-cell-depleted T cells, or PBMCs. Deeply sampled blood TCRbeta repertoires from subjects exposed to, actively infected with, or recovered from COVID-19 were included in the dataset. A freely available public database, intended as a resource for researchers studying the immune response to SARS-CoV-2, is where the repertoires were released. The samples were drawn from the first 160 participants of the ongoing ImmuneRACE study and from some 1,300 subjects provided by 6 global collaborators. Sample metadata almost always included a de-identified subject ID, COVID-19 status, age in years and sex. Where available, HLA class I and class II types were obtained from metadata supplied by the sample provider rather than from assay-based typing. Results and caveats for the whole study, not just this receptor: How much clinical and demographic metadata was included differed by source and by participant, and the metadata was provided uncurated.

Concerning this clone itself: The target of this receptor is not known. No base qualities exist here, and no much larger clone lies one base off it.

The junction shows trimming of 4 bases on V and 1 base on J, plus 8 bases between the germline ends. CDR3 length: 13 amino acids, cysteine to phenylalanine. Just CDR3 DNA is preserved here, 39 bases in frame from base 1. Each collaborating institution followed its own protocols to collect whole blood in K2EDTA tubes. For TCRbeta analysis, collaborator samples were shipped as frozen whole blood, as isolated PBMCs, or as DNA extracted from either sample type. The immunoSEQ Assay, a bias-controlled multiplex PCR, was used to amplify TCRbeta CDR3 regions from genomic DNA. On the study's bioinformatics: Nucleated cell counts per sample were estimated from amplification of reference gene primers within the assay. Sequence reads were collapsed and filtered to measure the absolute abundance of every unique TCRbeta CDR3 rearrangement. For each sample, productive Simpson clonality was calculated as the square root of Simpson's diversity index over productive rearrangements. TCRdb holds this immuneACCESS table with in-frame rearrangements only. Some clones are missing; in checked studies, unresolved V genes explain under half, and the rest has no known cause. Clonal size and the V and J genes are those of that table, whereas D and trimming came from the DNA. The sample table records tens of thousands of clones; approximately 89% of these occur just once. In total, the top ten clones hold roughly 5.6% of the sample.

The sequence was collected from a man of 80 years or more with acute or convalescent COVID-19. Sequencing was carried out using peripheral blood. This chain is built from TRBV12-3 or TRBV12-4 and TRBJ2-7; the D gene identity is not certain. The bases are TGTGCCAGCAGTTATGGCCAATCCTACGAGCAGTACTTC. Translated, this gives CASSYGQSYEQYF.